A selection of T cell receptor beta chains follows, all from one sample in a study of graft-versus-host responses after intestinal transplantation. No cognate antigen is known for these TCRs. Some clones are missing from TCRdb's copy, which holds only in-frame ones; the method was immunoSEQ multiplex PCR. This repertoire shows about 70,000 clones, around 91% found once; its top ten account for 4%. Sequenced here: unstimulated CD8+ T cells sorted from spleen or lymph node cells, sampled before transplant. These receptor sequences come from a human donor who was the organ donor for an intestinal transplant. The CDR3 runs from the conserved cysteine through the conserved F or W. Fields, in order: D gene, clone size, V gene, J gene, CDR3 DNA, CDR3 protein. A D gene is named only where the DNA matches it firmly. Rows give clone size only sometimes, using once, few, many, or a class for an expanded clone.

TRBD2	.	TRBV27	TRBJ2-1	TGTGCCAGCAGTCCCCTACCCATTAGCGGGGGGGCAGTCAATGAGCAGTTCTTC	CASSPLPISGGAVNEQFF
TRBD1	.	TRBV29-1	TRBJ2-1	TGCAGCGTTGAAGCCGTGGACAGGGGCCATGAGCAGTTCTTC	CSVEAVDRGHEQFF
.	.	TRBV28	TRBJ1-6	TGTGCCAGCAGCCTAACCGGGACATTAGATTCACCCCTCCACTTT	CASSLTGTLDSPLHF
TRBD2	.	TRBV27	TRBJ2-5	TGTGCCAGCAGGGGACTAGCGGGGGGGTACCAAGAGACCCAGTACTTC	CASRGLAGGYQETQYF
TRBD1	once	TRBV9	TRBJ1-1	TGTGCCAGCAGCTCCCAACAGGGGACCCTGAACACTGAAGCTTTCTTT	CASSSQQGTLNTEAFF
TRBD1	.	TRBV4-1	TRBJ1-1	TGCGCCAGCAGCCATAAGACAGGGGCGCGAAGTACTGAAGCTTTCTTT	CASSHKTGARSTEAFF
.	.	TRBV27	TRBJ1-5	TGTGCCAGCAGTTTCGGGGGTAGCAATCAGCCCCAGCATTTT	CASSFGGSNQPQHF
TRBD1	.	TRBV7-9	TRBJ1-4	TGTGCCAGCAGCACCCGACAGGGGAAGAATGAAAAACTGTTTTTT	CASSTRQGKNEKLFF
TRBD1	.	TRBV5-1	TRBJ2-2	TGCGCCAGCAGCTCCGGACAGGGGGCTTCCACCGGGGAGCTGTTTTTT	CASSSGQGASTGELFF
.	once	TRBV9	TRBJ2-3	TGTGCCAGCAGCGTAGCTACGGGGGGCGATACGCAGTATTTT	CASSVATGGDTQYF
.	few	TRBV28	TRBJ2-2	TGTGCCAGCAGTTTAACCAGGAACACCGGGGAGCTGTTTTTT	CASSLTRNTGELFF
.	.	TRBV27	TRBJ1-5	TGTGCCAGCAGTCCCTCAGGGTATCAGCCCCAGCATTTT	CASSPSGYQPQHF
TRBD1	.	TRBV6-5	TRBJ1-1	TGTGCCAGCAGCCGACAGGGAAGGGGATCGACTGAAGCTTTCTTT	CASSRQGRGSTEAFF
.	.	TRBV5-6	TRBJ2-1	TGTGCCAGCAGCTTGGGGACGGGGGGCGAGGGGAATGAGCAGTTCTTC	CASSLGTGGEGNEQFF
.	once	TRBV11-2	TRBJ1-5	TGTGCCAGCAGCTTAGCGGCAGGACTGGATAGCAATCAGCCCCAGCATTTT	CASSLAAGLDSNQPQHF
.	.	TRBV2	TRBJ2-2	TGTGCCAGCATAAGAAGGGAGGGGGCGAACACCGGGGAGCTGTTTTTT	CASIRREGANTGELFF
.	few	TRBV27	TRBJ2-1	TGTGCCAGCAGTTTACCCCCGGTAAGCTACAATGAGCAGTTCTTC	CASSLPPVSYNEQFF
.	once	TRBV10-2	TRBJ1-1	TGCGCCAGCAGTGAGCCCGTTCCGAACACTGAAGCTTTCTTT	CASSEPVPNTEAFF
TRBD1	.	TRBV7-9	TRBJ1-1	TGTGCCAGCAGCTTTATCGACAGGGGGAGGAACACTGAAGCTTTCTTT	CASSFIDRGRNTEAFF
.	.	TRBV6-1	TRBJ2-5	TGTGCCAGCATTCTTCTGGGGGGGGCCGCTGAGACCCAGTACTTC	CASILLGGAAETQYF
.	.	TRBV29-1	TRBJ2-1	TGCAGCGCCACTACAGGTAGCTCCTACAATGAGCAGTTCTTC	CSATTGSSYNEQFF
.	.	TRBV9	TRBJ2-1	TGTGCCAGCAGCGTAGAAGGGGGTTGGCAGTTCTTC	CASSVEGGWQFF
.	once	TRBV18	TRBJ2-4	TGTGCCAGCTCACGGAGACTAGCCAAAAACATTCAGTACTTC	CASSRRLAKNIQYF
.	.	TRBV2	TRBJ1-1	TGTGCCAGCAGGGGCATCTCGGTAGCTTTCTTT	CASRGISVAFF
.	.	TRBV9	TRBJ1-1	TGTGCCAGCACCCCATGGGGGGGTAGTGACACTGAAGCTTTCTTT	CASTPWGGSDTEAFF
TRBD1	.	TRBV27	TRBJ1-5	TGTGCCAGCAAACAGGGGGCGGGGGAGAGCAATCAGCCCCAGCATTTT	CASKQGAGESNQPQHF
TRBD1	.	TRBV19	TRBJ1-5	TGTGCCAGTAGTACATGGACAGGGGGCGATCAGCCCCAGCATTTT	CASSTWTGGDQPQHF
.	.	TRBV6-1	TRBJ1-2	TGTGCCAGCAGTGAAGGGGGGGACTATGGCTACACCTTC	CASSEGGDYGYTF
TRBD1	.	TRBV6-1	TRBJ1-1	TGTGCCAGCAGTGAAGGGACAGGGGGCACTGAAGCTTTCTTT	CASSEGTGGTEAFF
.	once	TRBV6-5	TRBJ1-5	TGTGCCAGCAGTTACTCAGGGGGCAATCAGCCCCAGCATTTT	CASSYSGGNQPQHF
.	.	TRBV5-1	TRBJ1-4	TGCGCCAGCAGCTTGGGGCGAGAACTAGCAACTAATGAAAAACTGTTTTTT	CASSLGRELATNEKLFF
.	.	TRBV19	TRBJ2-1	TGTGCCAGTAGTATAAGGGAGGTATCCTACAATGAGCAGTTCTTC	CASSIREVSYNEQFF
.	.	TRBV27	TRBJ1-2	TGTGCCAGCAGTACCGCAACAGGGTTCTATGGCTACACCTTC	CASSTATGFYGYTF
.	once	TRBV18	TRBJ1-2	TGTGCCAGCTCACCACCCTCCTCCCGGGGGGATGGCTACACCTTC	CASSPPSSRGDGYTF
TRBD1	.	TRBV20-1	TRBJ1-4	TGCAGGGACAGGGGTGAAAAACTGTTTTTT	CRDRGEKLFF
TRBD2	.	TRBV7-9	TRBJ2-1	TGTGCCAGCAGCTTAGCCGGGCGGGGGGGCGATGAGCAGTTCTTC	CASSLAGRGGDEQFF
.	few	TRBV4-1	TRBJ1-2	TGCGCCAGCAGCCCAACAAGAACCTATGGCTACACCTTC	CASSPTRTYGYTF
TRBD2	.	TRBV2	TRBJ2-1	TGTGCCAGCAGTACTCGGACTAGCGGCCACAATGAGCAGTTCTTC	CASSTRTSGHNEQFF
TRBD1	.	TRBV4-3	TRBJ2-2	TGCGCCAGCAGCCACATCGACAGGGCCGGGGAGCTGTTTTTT	CASSHIDRAGELFF
.	.	TRBV27	TRBJ1-2	TGTGCCAGCAGTTCTCGGGGGGCGGATGGCTACACCTTC	CASSSRGADGYTF